A single sample gave rise to the 14 T cell receptor beta chains below, sequenced in a study of CD8+CD57+ T cells in acquired aplastic anemia. Flow cytometry had shown expanded CD8+CD57+ cells in the patients chosen for sequencing. Genomic DNA constituted the template upon which TCR beta VDJ and CDR3 profiling was performed. TCRdb processed the reads anew with MiXCR; each CDR3 protein has one entry. The table has roughly 290,000 distinct CDR3 sequences, 45% to 65% seen once. The sequenced material came from sorted CD4+, CD8+, or CD8+CD57+ T cells (not recorded which) from PBMCs. The receptors derive from a human donor with aplastic anemia.

This clonotype was detected many times. The chain employs TRBV16 and TRBJ1-1; tentative D call: TRBD1 (6 bases). V was shortened by 2 bases and J by 2 bases, with 12 bases between the two germline ends. Germline-derived CDR1 and CDR2 are KGHSY and FQNENV. The CDR3 has 15 amino acids. This CDR3 reads CASSQLRGGNTEAFF. CDR3 DNA sequence: TGTGCCAGCAGCCAACTCAGGGGAGGAAACACTGAAGCTTTCTTT. The variable domain in full, with the rest retrieved from reference TRBV16 and TRBJ1-1, is GEEVAQTPKHLVRGEGQKAKLYCAPIKGHSYVFWYQQVLKNEFKFLISFQNENVFDETGMPKERFSAKCLPNSPCSLEIQATKLEDSAVYFCASSQLRGGNTEAFFGQGTRLTVV.

The chain has TRBV9 and TRBJ2-5; possible D gene TRBD1, 5 bases. Germline values: CDR1 SGDLS, CDR2 YYNGEE. Trimming cost V 1 base and J 5 bases, with 15 bases left between them. This CDR3 region has 15 residues. The CDR3 is CASSVRGRSSETQYF. CDR3 in DNA: TGTGCCAGCAGCGTAAGGGGTCGGAGTTCGGAGACCCAGTACTTC.

Many counts were recorded for this clonotype. CDR3 in DNA: TGTGCCAGCAGCTTAATCAGCCTGAACACCGGGGAGCTGTTTTTT. Amino acid sequence: CASSLISLNTGELFF. The chain employs TRBV7-8 and TRBJ2-2; D not resolved. V was pared by 2 bases and J by 1 base, with 8 bases between. Per the germline V gene, CDR1 is SGHVS and CDR2 is FQNEAQ. The CDR3 contains 15 residues. Complete variable domain (other parts from reference TRBV7-8 and TRBJ2-2): GAGVSQSPRYKVAKRGQDVALRCDPISGHVSLFWYQQALGQGPEFLTYFQNEAQLDKSGLPSDRFFAERPEGSVSTLKIQRTQQEDSAVYLCASSLISLNTGELFFGEGSRLTVL.

This rearrangement joins TRBV7-9 to TRBJ2-7; D is uncertain. The ends were cut back, 4 bases at V and 6 bases at J, with 22 bases in the middle. The CDR3 has 16 residues. CDR1 SEHNR and CDR2 FQNEAQ come from the germline V gene (reference sequence). The CDR3 DNA is TGTGCCAGCAGCTCCCCCCGGAGTGGGGTGGCCTCCGAGCAGTACTTC. Translating it yields CASSSPRSGVASEQYF.

The chain employs TRBV29-1 and TRBJ1-1; D unclear. CDR1 and CDR2 from the germline V gene are SQVTM and ANQGSEA. CDR3 length equals 12 residues. The V end lost 3 bases, the J end lost 6 bases, and 11 bases lay between the germline ends. The CDR3 bases are TGCAGCGTTGAGGTGGGCGTCCCTGAAGCTTTCTTT. It encodes CSVEVGVPEAFF. Together with reference TRBV29-1 and TRBJ1-1, the CDR3 gives the full variable domain: SAVISQKPSRDICQRGTSLTIQCQVDSQVTMMFWYRQQPGQSLTLIATANQGSEATYESGFVIDKFPISRPNLTFSTLTVSNMSPEDSSIYLCSVEVGVPEAFFGQGTRLTVV.

The rearrangement joins TRBV20-1 to TRBJ2-2, with D possibly TRBD1 on 6 matching bases. V shed 2 bases and J shed 8 bases, with 12 bases lying between them. The length of the CDR3 is 13 residues. Per germline, CDR1 DFQATT and CDR2 SNEGSKA (reference sequence). The CDR3 reads CSARRIGTGELFF. The CDR3 DNA follows: TGCAGTGCTAGACGTATAGGGACAGGGGAGCTGTTTTTT.

This clonotype was detected many times. The chain couples TRBV19 to TRBJ2-6; D ambiguous. Looked up from germline, CDR1 is LNHDA and CDR2 is SQIVND (reference sequence). The ends were cut back, 5 bases at V and 4 bases at J, with 12 bases in the middle. CDR3 length: 15 residues. DNA for the CDR3: TGTGCCAGTAGTCCGGTGGGGTCAGGGGCCAACGTCCTGACTTTC. It codes for CASSPVGSGANVLTF.

The chain joins TRBV5-1 to TRBJ1-1; 8 positions agree with TRBD1. The CDR3 is 16 amino acids. Germline CDR1 and CDR2: SGHRS and YFSETQ. V trimming: 0 bases; J trimming: 4 bases; junction bases outside the gene matches: 8. The CDR3 region is CASSLGFGTGGTEAFF. CDR3 nucleotide sequence: TGCGCCAGCAGCTTGGGGTTTGGGACAGGTGGCACTGAAGCTTTCTTT.

The rearrangement links TRBV7-6 to TRBJ1-4; 9 bases align to TRBD1. This CDR3 has 16 residues. Germline trimming cut 5 bases from V and 2 bases from J; bases unmatched to any gene: 6. CDR1 and CDR2 from the germline V gene are SGHVS and FNYEAQ. CDR3 loop: CASSQGQGRTNEKLFF. In DNA form, the CDR3 reads TGTGCCAGCAGCCAGGGACAGGGACGTACTAATGAAAAACTGTTTTTT.

The chain employs TRBV29-1 and TRBJ2-1; TRBD2 matches at 14 bases. Trimming cost V 3 bases and J 5 bases; bases outside gene matches: 12. Germline CDR1 and CDR2: SQVTM and ANQGSEA. The CDR3 runs 18 residues. CDR3: CSVDGRGTSGRDHNEQFF. The CDR3 DNA is TGCAGCGTTGATGGAAGAGGGACTAGCGGGAGAGACCACAATGAGCAGTTCTTC.

The rearrangement links TRBV9 to TRBJ2-1; 7 bases agree with TRBD1. CDR1 is SGDLS and CDR2 is YYNGEE in the germline V gene. V gave up 3 bases and J gave up 4 bases; unmatched junction bases: 1. The CDR3 loop spans 13 amino acids. CDR3 amino acids: CASSATGYNEQFF. The DNA for the CDR3 is TGTGCCAGCAGCGCGACAGGGTACAATGAGCAGTTCTTC.

This clonotype was seen ten or more times. The V and J genes are TRBV5-1 and TRBJ2-2; the D gene is possibly TRBD2 (6 bases). Germline assignment: CDR1 SGHRS and CDR2 YFSETQ. The CDR3 spans 15 residues. Trimming took off 5 bases at V and 2 bases at J, with 13 bases between the two ends. This CDR3 is CASRDGTLNTGELFF. CDR3 nucleotide sequence: TGCGCCAGCAGGGACGGGACTCTTAACACCGGGGAGCTGTTTTTT. Filled out from reference TRBV5-1 and TRBJ2-2, the complete variable domain reads KAGVTQTPRYLIKTRGQQVTLSCSPISGHRSVSWYQQTPGQGLQFLFEYFSETQRNKGNFPGRFSGRQFSNSRSEMNVSTLELGDSALYLCASRDGTLNTGELFFGEGSRLTVL.

This clonotype was observed at least ten times. The V call is TRBV19, the J call TRBJ2-5; tentatively, D is TRBD1 (6 bases). This CDR3 is 15 amino acids long. Germline V lookup: CDR1 LNHDA, CDR2 SQIVND (reference sequence). V was trimmed by 3 bases and J by 5 bases, leaving 16 bases between them. The CDR3 sequence is CASSIGQYDGETQYF. The CDR3 DNA sequence: TGTGCCAGTAGTATTGGACAGTATGATGGGGAGACCCAGTACTTC.

V is TRBV4-1 and J is TRBJ2-7; D remains unclear. The CDR3 consists of 15 residues. The V gene lost 1 base and the J gene lost 2 bases, with 12 bases spanning the gap. CDR1 and CDR2 (germline): MGHRA, YSYEKL. The CDR3 loop is CASSQVTASTYEQYF. CDR3 coding DNA: TGCGCCAGCAGCCAAGTTACGGCCAGCACCTACGAGCAGTACTTC.